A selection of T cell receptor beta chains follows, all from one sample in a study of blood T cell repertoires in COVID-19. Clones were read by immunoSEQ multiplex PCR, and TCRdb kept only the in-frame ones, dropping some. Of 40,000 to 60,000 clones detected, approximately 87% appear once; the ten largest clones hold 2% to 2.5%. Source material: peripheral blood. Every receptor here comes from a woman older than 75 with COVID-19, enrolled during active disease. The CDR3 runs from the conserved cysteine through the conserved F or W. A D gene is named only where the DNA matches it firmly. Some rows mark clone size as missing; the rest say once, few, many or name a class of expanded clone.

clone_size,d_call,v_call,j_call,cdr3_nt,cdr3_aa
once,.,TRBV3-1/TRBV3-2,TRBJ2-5,TGTGCCAGCAAGGTGGGGCCACAAGAGACCCAGTACTTC,CASKVGPQETQYF
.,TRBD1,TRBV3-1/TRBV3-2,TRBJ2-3,TGTGCCAGCAGCCTCAGGACAGGGGCAGATACGCAGTATTTT,CASSLRTGADTQYF
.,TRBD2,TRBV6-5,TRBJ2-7,TGTGCCAGCAGAGCGGGGGACCTATCCTACGAGCAGTACTTC,CASRAGDLSYEQYF
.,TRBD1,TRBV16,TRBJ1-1,TGTGCCAGCAGCCACCGACAGGGGACTAACACTGAAGCTTTCTTT,CASSHRQGTNTEAFF
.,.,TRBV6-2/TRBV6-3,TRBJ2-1,TGTGCCAGCAGCTCCACCGGCGGAACCGTCAATGAGCAGTTCTTC,CASSSTGGTVNEQFF
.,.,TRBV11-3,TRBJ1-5,TGTGCCAGCAGCCCCCGCAGTAAGCGAGGCAATCAGCCCCAGCATTTT,CASSPRSKRGNQPQHF
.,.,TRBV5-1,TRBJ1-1,TGCGCCAGCAGCTCCGGACAAAACACTGAAGCTTTCTTT,CASSSGQNTEAFF
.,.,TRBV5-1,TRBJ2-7,TGCGCCAGCAGCTCCCGACAGGCTGGTTCCTACGAGCAGTACTTC,CASSSRQAGSYEQYF
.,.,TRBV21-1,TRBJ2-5,TGTGCCAGCAGCAAAGGGAGGGACAGTCTTCTCCCCTTAGGGGAGACCCAGTACTTC,CASSKGRDSLLPLGETQYF
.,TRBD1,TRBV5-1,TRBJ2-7,TGCGCCAGCAGCAGGGACAGGGGCTCCTACGAGCAGTACTTC,CASSRDRGSYEQYF
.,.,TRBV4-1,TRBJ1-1,TGCGCCAGCAGCCAAACTGGGCCGGGGGTGATTACGAACACTGAAGCTTTCTTT,CASSQTGPGVITNTEAFF
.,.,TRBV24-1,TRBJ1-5,TGTGCCACCAGTAGGGCGGGGAACCAGCCCCAGCATTTT,CATSRAGNQPQHF
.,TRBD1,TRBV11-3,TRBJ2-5,TGTGCCAGCAGCCCCCGCACGACAGGGGGAAGGGGAGAGACCCAGTACTTC,CASSPRTTGGRGETQYF
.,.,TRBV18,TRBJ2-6,TGTGCCAGCTCACCAGGGGGGTCTGGGGCCAACGTCCTGACTTTC,CASSPGGSGANVLTF
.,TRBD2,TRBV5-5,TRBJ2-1,TGTGCCAGCAGCTTGCCTTCTAGCGGGAGGAACAATGAGCAGTTCTTC,CASSLPSSGRNNEQFF
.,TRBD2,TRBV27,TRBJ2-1,TGTGCCAGCAGCCCCGGACTAGCGGGGATCAATGAGCAGTTCTTC,CASSPGLAGINEQFF
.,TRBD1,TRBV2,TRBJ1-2,TGTGCCAGCAGTGTACTAAGTTCGACAGGGTATGGCTACACCTTC,CASSVLSSTGYGYTF
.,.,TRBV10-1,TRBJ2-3,TGCGCCAGCAGTGGAGCCGGGTTTTGGGATACGCAGTATTTT,CASSGAGFWDTQYF
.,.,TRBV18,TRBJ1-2,TGTGCCAGCTCACCGACAGAAGCTAACTATGGCTACACCTTC,CASSPTEANYGYTF
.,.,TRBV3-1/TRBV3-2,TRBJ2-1,TGTGCCAGCAGCCGCAACGGAGGGCCCTTGTACAATGAGCAGTTCTTC,CASSRNGGPLYNEQFF
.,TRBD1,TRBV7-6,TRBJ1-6,TGTGCCAGCAGCTTGGAGGGGACAGGGGGTTCACCCCTCCACTTT,CASSLEGTGGSPLHF
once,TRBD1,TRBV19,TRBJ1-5,TGTGCCAGTAGTGGACAGGTCGGCAATCAGCCCCAGCATTTT,CASSGQVGNQPQHF
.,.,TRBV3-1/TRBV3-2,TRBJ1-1,TGTGCCAGCAGCCTCCCTGGGGCGAACACTGAAGCTTTCTTT,CASSLPGANTEAFF
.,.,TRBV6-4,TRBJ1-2,TGTGCCAGCAGTGACGGCAACTATGGCTACACCTTC,CASSDGNYGYTF
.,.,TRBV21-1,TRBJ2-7,TGTGCCAGCAACCAGACTAGCCTTCTCTACGAGCAGTACTTC,CASNQTSLLYEQYF
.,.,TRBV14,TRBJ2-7,TGTGCCAGCAGCCAAGACACCCTGAGAGGCTCCTACGAGCAGTACTTC,CASSQDTLRGSYEQYF
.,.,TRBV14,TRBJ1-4,TGTGCCAGCAGCCAAGGGGGGGCAACTAATGAAAAACTGTTTTTT,CASSQGGATNEKLFF
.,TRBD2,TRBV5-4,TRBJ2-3,TGTGCCAGCAGCCCCCAGGCGAGCGGGGGGCAGGGAGATACGCAGTATTTT,CASSPQASGGQGDTQYF
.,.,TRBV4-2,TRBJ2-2,TGTGCCAGCAGCCAACGACAGGTCACCGGGGAGCTGTTTTTT,CASSQRQVTGELFF
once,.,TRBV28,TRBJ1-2,TGTGCCAGCAGTTTATGGCAGAACTATGGCTACACCTTC,CASSLWQNYGYTF
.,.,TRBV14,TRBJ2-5,TGTGCCAGCAGCCAAGATACAAGGGGCTCCCTTAGGGGAGAGACCCAGTACTTC,CASSQDTRGSLRGETQYF
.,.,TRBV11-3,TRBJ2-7,TGTGCCAGCAGCTTAGAGACTGGGGCCCCGATCCCCTACGAGCAGTACTTC,CASSLETGAPIPYEQYF
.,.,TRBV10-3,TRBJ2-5,TGTGCCATCAAACCCTCCGCGGGAGAGACCCAGTACTTC,CAIKPSAGETQYF
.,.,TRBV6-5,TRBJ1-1,TGTGCCAGCAGCCGTTCTCCGGACAGTGAAGCTTTCTTT,CASSRSPDSEAFF
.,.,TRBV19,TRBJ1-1,TGTGCCAGTAGTGTGGTTCAGGGGATGGAAGCTTTCTTT,CASSVVQGMEAFF
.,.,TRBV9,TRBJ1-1,TGTGCCAGCTCCTCCACAGGGAACACTGAAGCTTTCTTT,CASSSTGNTEAFF
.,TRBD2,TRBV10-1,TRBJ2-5,TGCGCCAGCAGTGAGGGACTAGCGGGGGGGATCCAAGAGACCCAGTACTTC,CASSEGLAGGIQETQYF
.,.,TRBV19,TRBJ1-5,TGTGCCAGCCGCGGGCTCCCGGGCCGTAGCAATCAGCCCCAGCATTTT,CASRGLPGRSNQPQHF
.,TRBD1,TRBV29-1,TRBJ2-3,TGCAGCGCGCGGGACAGGCGCCTACAGGCGCAGTATTTT,CSARDRRLQAQYF
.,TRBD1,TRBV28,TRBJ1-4,TGTGCCAGCACCGCAGCAGGGGGTACTAATGAAAAACTGTTTTTT,CASTAAGGTNEKLFF
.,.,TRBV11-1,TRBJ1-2,TGTGCCAGCAGCCACCCGGCAGGCGCGATTTATGGCTACACCTTC,CASSHPAGAIYGYTF
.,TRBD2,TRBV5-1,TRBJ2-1,TGCGCCAGCAGCTTGACTAGCGGGGGGGCTATTGAGCAGTTCTTC,CASSLTSGGAIEQFF
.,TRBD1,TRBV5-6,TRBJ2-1,TGTGCCAGCAGCCGCAAAACAGGGGTCGGCTACAATGAGCAGTTCTTC,CASSRKTGVGYNEQFF
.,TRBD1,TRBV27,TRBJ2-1,TGTGCCAGCAGCTACAGGGGTACACATGAGCAGTTCTTC,CASSYRGTHEQFF
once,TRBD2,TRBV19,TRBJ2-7,TGTGCCAGTAGTAGACGGGGGGGCACCTACGAGCAGTACTTC,CASSRRGGTYEQYF
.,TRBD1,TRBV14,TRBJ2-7,TGTGCCAGCAGACCCGGGACAGGGGTCACCTACGAGCAGTACTTC,CASRPGTGVTYEQYF
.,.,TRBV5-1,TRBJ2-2,TGCGCCAGCAGCTTGGCCGAACAACCGAACACCGGGGAGCTGTTTTTT,CASSLAEQPNTGELFF
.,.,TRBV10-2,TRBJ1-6,TGCGCCAGCAGTGAAGGCCAGGGAAGCTCCTATAATTCACCCCTCCACTTT,CASSEGQGSSYNSPLHF
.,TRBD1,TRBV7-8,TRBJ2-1,TGTGCCAGCAGCCTCGGGACAGCTTACAATGAGCAGTTCTTC,CASSLGTAYNEQFF
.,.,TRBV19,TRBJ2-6,TGTGCCAGTAGTATCAGGGGCGGATCCATCTCTGGGGCCAACGTCCTGACTTTC,CASSIRGGSISGANVLTF
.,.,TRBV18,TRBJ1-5,TGTGCCAGCTCACCCCAGGAAGGCAATCAGCCCCAGCATTTT,CASSPQEGNQPQHF
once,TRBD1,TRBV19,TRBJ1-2,TGTGCCAGTAGACCCGTCGGGACAGGCCCTGGCTATGGCTACACCTTC,CASRPVGTGPGYGYTF
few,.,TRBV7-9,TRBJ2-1,TGTGCCAGCAGCCAAAGGGGGCTAGCGGGTTCCTACAATGAGCAGTTCTTC,CASSQRGLAGSYNEQFF